This T cell receptor (beta chain) is drawn from a study of glioma-infiltrating T cells after dendritic cell vaccination. Study-wide background: The vaccine used monocyte-derived dendritic cells pulsed overnight with autologous tumor lysate. Patients received three intradermal dendritic cell vaccine injections at biweekly intervals.

Time point of the sample: after dendritic cell vaccination, including at tumor progression/relapse. Up to roughly 2 ug genomic DNA was used for TCRB CDR3 amplification. Amplification used 60 V beta primers and 13 J beta primers. Libraries were prepared by immunoSEQ multiplex PCR; TCRdb keeps only in-frame clonotypes and omits some of them. The sample records tens of thousands of clones, 85% being singletons. The source was blood, collected after dendritic cell vaccination. The source is a human donor with glioblastoma.

For the CDR3, the DNA is TGTGCCTGGAGAGGGGACAGGGGGTACGAGCAGTACTTC. Protein product: CAWRGDRGYEQYF. The rearrangement joins TRBV30 to TRBJ2-7; 11 bases fit TRBD1. CDR1 is GTSNPN, CDR2 SVGIG, per germline (reference sequence). CDR3 length: 13 residues. Trimming cost V 3 bases and J 4 bases; bases outside gene matches: 2.